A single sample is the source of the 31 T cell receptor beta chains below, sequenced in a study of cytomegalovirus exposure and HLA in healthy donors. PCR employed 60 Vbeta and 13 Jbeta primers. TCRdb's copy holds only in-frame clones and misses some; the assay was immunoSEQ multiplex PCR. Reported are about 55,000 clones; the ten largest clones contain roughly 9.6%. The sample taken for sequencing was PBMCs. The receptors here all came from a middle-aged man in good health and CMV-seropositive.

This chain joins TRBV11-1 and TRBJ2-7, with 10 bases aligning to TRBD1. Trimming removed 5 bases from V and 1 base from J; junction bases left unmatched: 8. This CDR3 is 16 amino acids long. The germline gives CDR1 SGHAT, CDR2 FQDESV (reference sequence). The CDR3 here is CASSPLDRGASYEQYF. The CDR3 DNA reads TGTGCCAGCAGCCCGCTGGACAGGGGGGCTTCCTACGAGCAGTACTTC. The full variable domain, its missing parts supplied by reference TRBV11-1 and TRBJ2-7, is EAEVAQSPRYKITEKSQAVAFWCDPISGHATLYWYRQILGQGPELLVQFQDESVVDDSQLPKDRFSAERLKGVDSTLKIQPAELGDSAMYLCASSPLDRGASYEQYFGPGTRLTVT.

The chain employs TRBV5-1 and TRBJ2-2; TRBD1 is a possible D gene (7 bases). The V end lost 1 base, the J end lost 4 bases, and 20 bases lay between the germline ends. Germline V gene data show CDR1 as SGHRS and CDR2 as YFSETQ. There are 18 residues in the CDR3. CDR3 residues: CASSLPPPTGRSTGELFF. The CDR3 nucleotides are TGCGCCAGCAGCTTGCCCCCCCCGACAGGGAGGAGCACCGGGGAGCTGTTTTTT.

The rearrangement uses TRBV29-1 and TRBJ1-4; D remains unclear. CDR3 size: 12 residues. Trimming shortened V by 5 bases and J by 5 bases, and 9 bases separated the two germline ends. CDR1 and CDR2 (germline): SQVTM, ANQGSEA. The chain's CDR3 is CSVSSVNEKLFF. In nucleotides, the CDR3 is TGCAGCGTTAGCTCGGTCAATGAAAAACTGTTTTTT.

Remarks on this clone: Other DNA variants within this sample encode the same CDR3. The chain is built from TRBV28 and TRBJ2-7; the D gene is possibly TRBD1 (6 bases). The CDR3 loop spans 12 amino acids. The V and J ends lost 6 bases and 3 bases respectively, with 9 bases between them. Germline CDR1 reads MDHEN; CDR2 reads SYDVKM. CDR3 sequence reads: CASSRRGYEQYF. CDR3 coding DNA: TGTGCCAGCAGCCGCAGGGGCTACGAGCAGTACTTC.

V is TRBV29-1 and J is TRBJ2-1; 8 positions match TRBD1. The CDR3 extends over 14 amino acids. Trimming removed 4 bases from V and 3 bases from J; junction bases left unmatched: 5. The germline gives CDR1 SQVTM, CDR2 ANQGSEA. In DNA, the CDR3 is TGCAGCGTTGCCCCACAGGGGGACTACAATGAGCAGTTCTTC. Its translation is CSVAPQGDYNEQFF.

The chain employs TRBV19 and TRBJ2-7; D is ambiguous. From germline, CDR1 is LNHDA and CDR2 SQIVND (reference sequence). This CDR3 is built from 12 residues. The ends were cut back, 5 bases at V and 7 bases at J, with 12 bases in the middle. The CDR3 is CASSPFGREQYF. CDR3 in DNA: TGTGCCAGTAGTCCCTTTGGCAGAGAGCAGTACTTC.

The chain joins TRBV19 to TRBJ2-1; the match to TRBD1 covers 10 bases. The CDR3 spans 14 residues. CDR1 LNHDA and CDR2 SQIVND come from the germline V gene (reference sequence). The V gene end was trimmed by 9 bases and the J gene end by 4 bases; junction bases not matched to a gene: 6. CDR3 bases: TGTGCCAGCCAACAGGGACAGGGGTACAATGAGCAGTTCTTC. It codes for CASQQGQGYNEQFF.

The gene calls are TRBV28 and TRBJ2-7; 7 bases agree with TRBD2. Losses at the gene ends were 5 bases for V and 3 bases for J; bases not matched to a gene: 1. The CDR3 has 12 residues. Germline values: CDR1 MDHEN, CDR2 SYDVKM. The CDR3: CASSPSGYEQYF. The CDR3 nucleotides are TGTGCCAGCAGTCCTAGCGGCTACGAGCAGTACTTC.

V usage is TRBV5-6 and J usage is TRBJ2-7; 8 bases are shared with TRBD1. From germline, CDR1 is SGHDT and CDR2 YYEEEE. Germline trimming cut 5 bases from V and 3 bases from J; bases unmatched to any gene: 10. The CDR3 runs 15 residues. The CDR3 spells CASRPAGTGFYEQYF. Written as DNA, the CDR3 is TGTGCCAGCAGACCAGCCGGGACAGGCTTCTACGAGCAGTACTTC.

DNA of the CDR3: TGTGCCACCAGCAGAGAAATGGGGAGGACTGAAGCTTTCTTT. Encoded protein: CATSREMGRTEAFF. The V gene is TRBV15, the J gene TRBJ1-1, with D uncertain. This CDR3 comprises 14 residues. V lost 0 bases to trimming and J lost 5 bases, with 10 bases between them. In germline, CDR1 is LNHNV, CDR2 YYDKDF (reference sequence).

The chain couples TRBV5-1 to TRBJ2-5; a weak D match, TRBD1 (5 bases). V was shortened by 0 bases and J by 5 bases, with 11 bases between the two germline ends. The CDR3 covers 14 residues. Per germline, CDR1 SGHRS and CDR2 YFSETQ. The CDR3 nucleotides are TGCGCCAGCAGCTTGGTCGCAGGGCGGGAGACCCAGTACTTC. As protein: CASSLVAGRETQYF.

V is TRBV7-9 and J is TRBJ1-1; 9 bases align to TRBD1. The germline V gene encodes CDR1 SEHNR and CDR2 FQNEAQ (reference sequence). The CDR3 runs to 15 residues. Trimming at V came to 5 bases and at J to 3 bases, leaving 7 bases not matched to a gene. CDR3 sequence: CASSPMTGGYTEAFF. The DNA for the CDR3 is TGTGCCAGCAGCCCGATGACAGGGGGATACACTGAAGCTTTCTTT.

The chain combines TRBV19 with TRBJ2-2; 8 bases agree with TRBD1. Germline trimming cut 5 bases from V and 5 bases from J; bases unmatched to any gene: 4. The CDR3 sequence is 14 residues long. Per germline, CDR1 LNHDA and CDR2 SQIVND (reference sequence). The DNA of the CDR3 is TGTGCCAGTAGTGCGGACAGGGCAACCGGGGAGCTGTTTTTT. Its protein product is CASSADRATGELFF.

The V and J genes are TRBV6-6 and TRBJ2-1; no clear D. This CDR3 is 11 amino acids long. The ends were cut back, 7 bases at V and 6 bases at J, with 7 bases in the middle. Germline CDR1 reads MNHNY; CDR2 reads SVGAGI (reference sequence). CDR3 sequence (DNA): TGTGCCAGCATAGAGAGCAATGAGCAGTTCTTC. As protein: CASIESNEQFF.

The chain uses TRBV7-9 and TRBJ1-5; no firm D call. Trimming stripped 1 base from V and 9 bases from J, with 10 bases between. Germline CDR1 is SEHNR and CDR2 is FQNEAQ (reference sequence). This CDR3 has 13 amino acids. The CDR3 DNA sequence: TGTGCCAGCAGCTTAGACGGGTGGCTGCCCCAGCATTTT. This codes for CASSLDGWLPQHF.

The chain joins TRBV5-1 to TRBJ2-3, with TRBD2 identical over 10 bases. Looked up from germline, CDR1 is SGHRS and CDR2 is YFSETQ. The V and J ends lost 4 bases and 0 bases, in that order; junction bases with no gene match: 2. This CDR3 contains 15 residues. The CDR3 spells CASSEGLASTDTQYF. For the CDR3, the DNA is TGCGCCAGCAGCGAGGGACTAGCGAGCACAGATACGCAGTATTTT.

CDR3 residues: CASSNRQGANQPQHF. DNA of the CDR3: TGTGCCAGCAGCAACCGACAGGGGGCTAATCAGCCCCAGCATTTT. The chain uses TRBV7-6 and TRBJ1-5; 10 bases are a match to TRBD1. Losses at the gene ends were 5 bases for V and 4 bases for J; bases not matched to a gene: 5. This CDR3 is built from 15 residues. Germline V gene sequence: CDR1 SGHVS, CDR2 FNYEAQ.

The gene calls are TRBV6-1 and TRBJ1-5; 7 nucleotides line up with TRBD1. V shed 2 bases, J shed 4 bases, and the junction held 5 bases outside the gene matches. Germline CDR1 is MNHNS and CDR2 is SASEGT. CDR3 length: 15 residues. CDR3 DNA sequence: TGTGCCAGCAGTGAAAGGGGGCCTGGGAATCAGCCCCAGCATTTT. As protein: CASSERGPGNQPQHF.

CDR3 protein: CASSERAGLSGQPQHF. The DNA of the CDR3 is TGTGCCAGCAGTGAAAGGGCAGGGCTTAGTGGTCAGCCCCAGCATTTT. The rearrangement joins TRBV2 to TRBJ1-5, with D tentatively TRBD1 (5 bases). The CDR3 consists of 16 residues. The germline V gene has CDR1 SNHLY and CDR2 FYNNEI. V was pared by 2 bases and J by 6 bases, with 17 bases between.

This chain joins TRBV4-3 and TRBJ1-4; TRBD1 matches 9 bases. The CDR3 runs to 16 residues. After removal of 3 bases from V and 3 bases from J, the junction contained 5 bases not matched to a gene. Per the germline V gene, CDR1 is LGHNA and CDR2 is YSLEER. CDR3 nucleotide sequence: TGCGCCAGCAGCCAGACTAGACAGGGGGCTAATGAAAAACTGTTTTTT. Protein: CASSQTRQGANEKLFF.

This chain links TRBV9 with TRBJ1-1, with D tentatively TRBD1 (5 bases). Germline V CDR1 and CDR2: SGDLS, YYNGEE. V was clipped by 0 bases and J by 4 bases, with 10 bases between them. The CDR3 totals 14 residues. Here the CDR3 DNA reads TGTGCCAGCAGCGTAGACCCCGGGGGCACTGAAGCTTTCTTT. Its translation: CASSVDPGGTEAFF.

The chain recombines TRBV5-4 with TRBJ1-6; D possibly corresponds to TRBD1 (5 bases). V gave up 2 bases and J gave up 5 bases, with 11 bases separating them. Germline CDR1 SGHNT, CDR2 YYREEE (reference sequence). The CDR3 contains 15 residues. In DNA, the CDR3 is TGTGCCAGCAGCTTTGGAGGGACGGATAATTCACCCCTCCACTTT. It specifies CASSFGGTDNSPLHF.

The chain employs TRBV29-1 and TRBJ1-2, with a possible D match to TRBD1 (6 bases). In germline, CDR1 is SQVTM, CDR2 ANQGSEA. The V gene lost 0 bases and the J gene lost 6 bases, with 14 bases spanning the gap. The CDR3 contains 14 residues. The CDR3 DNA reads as TGCAGCGTTGAAGATTTAGCCAGGGGAGATGGCTACACCTTC. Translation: CSVEDLARGDGYTF.

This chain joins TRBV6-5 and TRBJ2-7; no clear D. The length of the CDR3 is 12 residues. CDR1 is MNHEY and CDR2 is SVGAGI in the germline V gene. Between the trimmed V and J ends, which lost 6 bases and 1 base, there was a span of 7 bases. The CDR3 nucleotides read TGTGCCAGCAGCCCCACATCCTACGAGCAGTACTTC. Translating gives CASSPTSYEQYF.

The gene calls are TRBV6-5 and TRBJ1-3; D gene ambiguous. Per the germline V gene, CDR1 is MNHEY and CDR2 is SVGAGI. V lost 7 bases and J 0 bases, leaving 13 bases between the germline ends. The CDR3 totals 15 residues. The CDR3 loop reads CASTGGLSSGNTIYF. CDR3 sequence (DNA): TGTGCCAGCACCGGCGGCCTCTCCTCTGGAAACACCATATATTTT.

For the CDR3, the DNA is TGTGCCTGGAGTTGGGGAGGGACTAATGAAAAACTGTTTTTT. As protein: CAWSWGGTNEKLFF. The rearrangement links TRBV30 to TRBJ1-4, with unresolved D. Per germline, CDR1 GTSNPN and CDR2 SVGIG (reference sequence). V dropped 2 bases and J dropped 2 bases, with 9 bases sitting between them. There are 14 residues in the CDR3.

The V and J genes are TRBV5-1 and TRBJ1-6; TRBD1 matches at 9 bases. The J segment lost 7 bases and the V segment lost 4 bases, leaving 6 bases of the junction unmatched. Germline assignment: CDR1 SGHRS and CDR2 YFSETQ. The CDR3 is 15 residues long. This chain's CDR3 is CASSLGTGRNSPLHF. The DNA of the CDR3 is TGCGCCAGCAGCCTGGGGACAGGGCGAAATTCACCCCTCCACTTT.

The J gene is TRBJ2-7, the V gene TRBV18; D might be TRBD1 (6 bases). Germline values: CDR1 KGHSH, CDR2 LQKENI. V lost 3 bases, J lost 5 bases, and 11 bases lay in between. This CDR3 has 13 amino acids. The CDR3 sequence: CASSPQQGNEQYF. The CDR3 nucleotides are TGTGCCAGCTCACCTCAACAGGGAAACGAGCAGTACTTC.

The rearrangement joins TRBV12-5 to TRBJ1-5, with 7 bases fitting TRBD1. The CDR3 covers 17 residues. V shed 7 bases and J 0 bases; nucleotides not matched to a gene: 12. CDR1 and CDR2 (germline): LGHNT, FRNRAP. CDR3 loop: CASAAAQGVDSNQPQHF. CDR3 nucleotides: TGTGCTAGTGCGGCCGCGCAGGGGGTAGATAGCAATCAGCCCCAGCATTTT. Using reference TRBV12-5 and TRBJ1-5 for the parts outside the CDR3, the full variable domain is DARVTQTPRHKVTEMGQEVTMRCQPILGHNTVFWYRQTMMQGLELLAYFRNRAPLDDSGMPKDRFSAEMPDATLATLKIQPSEPRDSAVYFCASAAAQGVDSNQPQHFGDGTRLSIL.

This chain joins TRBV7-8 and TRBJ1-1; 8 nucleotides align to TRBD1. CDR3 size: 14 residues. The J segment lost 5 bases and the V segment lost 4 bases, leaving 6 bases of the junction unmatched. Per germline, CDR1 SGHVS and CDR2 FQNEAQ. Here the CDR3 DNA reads TGTGCCAGCAGCTCTCGGACAGGGAAGACTGAAGCTTTCTTT. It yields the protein CASSSRTGKTEAFF.

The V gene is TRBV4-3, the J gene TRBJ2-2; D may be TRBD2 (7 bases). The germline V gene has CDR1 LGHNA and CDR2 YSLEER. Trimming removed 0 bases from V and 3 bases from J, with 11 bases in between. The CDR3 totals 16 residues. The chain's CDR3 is CASSQEGGGHTGELFF. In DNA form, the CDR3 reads TGCGCCAGCAGCCAAGAGGGCGGGGGCCACACCGGGGAGCTGTTTTTT.